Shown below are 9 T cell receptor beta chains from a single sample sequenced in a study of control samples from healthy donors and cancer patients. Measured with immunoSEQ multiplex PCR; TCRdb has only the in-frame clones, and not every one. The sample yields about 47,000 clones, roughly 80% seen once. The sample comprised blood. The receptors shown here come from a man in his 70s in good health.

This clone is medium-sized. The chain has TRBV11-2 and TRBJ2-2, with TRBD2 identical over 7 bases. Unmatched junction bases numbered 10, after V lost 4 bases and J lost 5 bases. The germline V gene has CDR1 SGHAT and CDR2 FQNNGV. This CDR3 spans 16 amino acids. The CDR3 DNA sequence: TGTGCCAGCAGCTCTCTGAAGGGAGGGCCTACCGGGGAGCTGTTTTTT. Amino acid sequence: CASSSLKGGPTGELFF.

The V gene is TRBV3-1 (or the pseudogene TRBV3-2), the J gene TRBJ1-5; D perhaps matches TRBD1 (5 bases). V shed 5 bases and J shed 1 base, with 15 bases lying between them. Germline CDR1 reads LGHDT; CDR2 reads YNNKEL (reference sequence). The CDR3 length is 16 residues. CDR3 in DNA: TGTGCCAGCAGCTCCGGTCGGGGGGAGAGCAATCAGCCCCAGCATTTT. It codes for CASSSGRGESNQPQHF.

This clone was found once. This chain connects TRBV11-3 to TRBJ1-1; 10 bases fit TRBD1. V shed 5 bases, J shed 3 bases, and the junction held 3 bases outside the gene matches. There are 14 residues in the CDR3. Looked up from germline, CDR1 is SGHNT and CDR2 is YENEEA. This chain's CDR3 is CASSRDRGYTEAFF. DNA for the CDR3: TGTGCCAGCAGCCGGGACAGGGGTTACACTGAAGCTTTCTTT.

The CDR3 coding sequence is TGTGCCAGCAGCTCCCTGGGACAGGGTAGGTACGAGCAGTACTTC. It encodes CASSSLGQGRYEQYF. The chain is built from TRBV13 and TRBJ2-7; the match to TRBD1 covers 9 bases. The CDR3 contains 15 residues. V trimming: 4 bases; J trimming: 4 bases; junction bases outside the gene matches: 8. From germline, CDR1 is PRHDT and CDR2 FYEKMQ (reference sequence).

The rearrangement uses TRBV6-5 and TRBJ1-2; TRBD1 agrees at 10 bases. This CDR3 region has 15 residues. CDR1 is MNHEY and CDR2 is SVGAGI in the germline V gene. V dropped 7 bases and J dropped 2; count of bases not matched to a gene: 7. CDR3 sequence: CASTRWTGGNYGYTF. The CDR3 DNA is TGTGCCAGCACTCGATGGACAGGGGGAAACTATGGCTACACCTTC.

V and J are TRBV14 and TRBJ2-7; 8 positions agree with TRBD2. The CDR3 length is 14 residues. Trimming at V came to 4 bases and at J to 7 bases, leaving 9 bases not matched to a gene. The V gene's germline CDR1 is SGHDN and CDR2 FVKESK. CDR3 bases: TGTGCCAGCAGCCGGGGCGGGGGGCCCCTAGAGCAGTACTTC. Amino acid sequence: CASSRGGGPLEQYF.

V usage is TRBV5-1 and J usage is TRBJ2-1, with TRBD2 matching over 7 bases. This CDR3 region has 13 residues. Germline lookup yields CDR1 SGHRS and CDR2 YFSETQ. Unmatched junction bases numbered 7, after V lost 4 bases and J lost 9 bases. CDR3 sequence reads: CASSMRTSGEQFF. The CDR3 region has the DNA TGCGCCAGCAGCATGCGGACTAGTGGTGAGCAGTTCTTC.

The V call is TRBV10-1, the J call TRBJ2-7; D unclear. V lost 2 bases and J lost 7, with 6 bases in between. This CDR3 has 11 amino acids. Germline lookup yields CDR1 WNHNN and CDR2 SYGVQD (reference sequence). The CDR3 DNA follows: TGCGCCAGCAGTGAGAATGGTGAGCAGTACTTC. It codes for CASSENGEQYF.

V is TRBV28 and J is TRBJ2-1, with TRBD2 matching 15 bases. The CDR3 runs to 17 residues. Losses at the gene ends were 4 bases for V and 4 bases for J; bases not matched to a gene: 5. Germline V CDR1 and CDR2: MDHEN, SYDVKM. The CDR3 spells CASSSGLAGGLYNEQFF. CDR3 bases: TGTGCCAGCAGTTCCGGACTAGCGGGGGGGCTATACAATGAGCAGTTCTTC.